The clone carrying this T cell receptor beta chain was counted only a few times. This record belongs to a study of T-cell memory formation after mild COVID-19. TCRdb itself ran the 5' RACE reads through MiXCR, one entry per CDR3 protein. The sample records fewer than 350,000 distinct CDR3 sequences, roughly an eighth being singletons. Trimming stripped 5 bases from V and 6 bases from J, with 15 bases between. The germline V gene encodes CDR1 DFQATT and CDR2 SNEGSKA (reference sequence). The CDR3 has 13 residues. This receptor was taken from a man between 18 and 35 years old who had mild COVID-19 (a few samples of this study predate the infection). Cell type and time point are not known. The sequenced sample consisted of PBMCs or a T cell subset sorted from them (not recorded which). V usage is TRBV20-1 and J usage is TRBJ2-3, with D perhaps matching TRBD2 (6 bases). The CDR3 sequence: CSAYGLRPDTQYF. DNA of the CDR3: TGCAGTGCTTACGGACTACGCCCGGATACGCAGTATTTT.